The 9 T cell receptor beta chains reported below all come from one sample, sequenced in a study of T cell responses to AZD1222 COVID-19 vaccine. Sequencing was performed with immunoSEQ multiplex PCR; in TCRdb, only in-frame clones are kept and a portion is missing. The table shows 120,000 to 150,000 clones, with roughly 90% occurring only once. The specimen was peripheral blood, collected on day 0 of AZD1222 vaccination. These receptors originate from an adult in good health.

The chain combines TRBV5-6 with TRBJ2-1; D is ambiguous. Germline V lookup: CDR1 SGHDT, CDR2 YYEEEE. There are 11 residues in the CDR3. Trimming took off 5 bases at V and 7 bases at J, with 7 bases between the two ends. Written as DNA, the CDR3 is TGTGCCAGCAGTACCGAGAATGAGCAGTTCTTC. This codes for CASSTENEQFF.

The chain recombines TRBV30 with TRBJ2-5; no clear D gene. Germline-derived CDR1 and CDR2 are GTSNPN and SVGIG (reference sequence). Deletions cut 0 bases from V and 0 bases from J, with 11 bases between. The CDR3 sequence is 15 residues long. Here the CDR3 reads CAWSVPPPYQETQYF. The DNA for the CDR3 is TGTGCCTGGAGTGTACCCCCCCCGTACCAAGAGACCCAGTACTTC. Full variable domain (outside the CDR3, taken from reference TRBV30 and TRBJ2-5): SQTIHQWPATLVQPVGSPLSLECTVEGTSNPNLYWYRQAAGRGLQLLFYSVGIGQISSEVPQNLSASRPQDRQFILSSKKLLLSDSGFYLCAWSVPPPYQETQYFGPGTRLLVL.

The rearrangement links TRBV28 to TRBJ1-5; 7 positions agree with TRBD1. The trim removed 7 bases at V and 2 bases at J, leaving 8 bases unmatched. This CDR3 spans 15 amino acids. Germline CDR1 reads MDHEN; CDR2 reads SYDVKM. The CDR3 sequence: CASTRQGRGNQPQHF. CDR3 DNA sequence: TGTGCCAGCACAAGACAGGGACGAGGCAATCAGCCCCAGCATTTT.

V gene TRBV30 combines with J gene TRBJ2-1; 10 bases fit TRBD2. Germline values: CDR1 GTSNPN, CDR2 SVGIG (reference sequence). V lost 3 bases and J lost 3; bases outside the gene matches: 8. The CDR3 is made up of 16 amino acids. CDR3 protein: CAWSSLGTSVYNEQFF. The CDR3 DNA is TGTGCCTGGAGCAGCTTGGGGACTAGCGTCTACAATGAGCAGTTCTTC. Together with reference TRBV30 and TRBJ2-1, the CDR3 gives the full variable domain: SQTIHQWPATLVQPVGSPLSLECTVEGTSNPNLYWYRQAAGRGLQLLFYSVGIGQISSEVPQNLSASRPQDRQFILSSKKLLLSDSGFYLCAWSSLGTSVYNEQFFGPGTRLTVL.

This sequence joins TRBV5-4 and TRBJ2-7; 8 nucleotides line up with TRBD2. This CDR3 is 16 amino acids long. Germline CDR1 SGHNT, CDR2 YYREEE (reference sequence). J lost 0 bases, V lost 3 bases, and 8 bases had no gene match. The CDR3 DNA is TGTGCCAGCAGCTCGCGGGGGGAGAAGAGCTCCTACGAGCAGTACTTC. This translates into CASSSRGEKSSYEQYF.

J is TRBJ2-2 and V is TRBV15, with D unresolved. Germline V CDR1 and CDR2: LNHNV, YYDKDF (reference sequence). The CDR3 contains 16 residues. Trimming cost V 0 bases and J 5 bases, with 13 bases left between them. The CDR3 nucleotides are TGTGCCACCAGCAGAGACCCGGGCCGACATACCGGGGAGCTGTTTTTT. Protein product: CATSRDPGRHTGELFF.

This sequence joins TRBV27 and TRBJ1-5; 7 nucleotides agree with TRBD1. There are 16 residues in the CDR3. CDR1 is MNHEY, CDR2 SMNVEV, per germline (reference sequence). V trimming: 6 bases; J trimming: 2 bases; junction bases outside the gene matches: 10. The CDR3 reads CASRRQGEERNQPQHF. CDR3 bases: TGTGCCAGCAGGCGGCAGGGGGAAGAGCGCAATCAGCCCCAGCATTTT.

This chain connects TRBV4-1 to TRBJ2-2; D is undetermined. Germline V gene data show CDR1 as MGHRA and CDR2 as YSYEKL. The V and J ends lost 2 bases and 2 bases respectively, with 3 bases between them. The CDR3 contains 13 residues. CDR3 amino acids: CASSQKNTGELFF. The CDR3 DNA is TGCGCCAGCAGCCAAAAAAACACCGGGGAGCTGTTTTTT.

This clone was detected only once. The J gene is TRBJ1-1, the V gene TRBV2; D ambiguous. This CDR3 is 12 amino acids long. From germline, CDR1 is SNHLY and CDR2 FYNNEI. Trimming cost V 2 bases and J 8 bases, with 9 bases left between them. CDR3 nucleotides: TGTGCCAGCAGTGAATGGGCCGGCGAAGCTTTCTTT. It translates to CASSEWAGEAFF.